This TCR beta chain was identified in a study of CD8 T cells in Susac syndrome. CD8+ and CD4+ T cells from blood underwent TCR beta sequencing, which was carried out in a high-throughput format. A quantity of about 0.5 to 1 ug RNA underwent reverse transcription using random hexamers. The immunoSEQ assay covered 54 Vbeta and 13 Jbeta segments for CDR3. TCRdb used MiXCR to reprocess the immunoSEQ multiplex PCR reads, holding one entry per CDR3 protein. The sample records about 440,000 distinct CDR3 sequences, 85% to 90% being singletons. V dropped 0 bases and J dropped 6 bases, with 11 bases sitting between them. CDR3 length equals 13 residues. Per the germline V gene, CDR1 is SQVTM and CDR2 is ANQGSEA.

The receptor comes from a human donor with multiple sclerosis. V gene TRBV29-1 combines with J gene TRBJ1-2, with D uncertain. Sequencing was done on a sample of CD8+ T cells from PBMCs. The CDR3 is CSVEDSWEHGYTF. Written as DNA, the CDR3 is TGCAGCGTTGAAGATTCTTGGGAGCATGGCTACACCTTC.